The sequence of this T cell receptor beta chain was determined in a study of blood T cell repertoires in COVID-19. Data came from immunoSEQ multiplex PCR; TCRdb stores just in-frame clones and leaves some out. Of around 170,000 clones in the sample, about 89% are singletons; the top ten hold 2.5% to 3.5%. The germline V gene encodes CDR1 SGDLS and CDR2 YYNGEE. The CDR3 is 15 amino acids. The V end was cut by 0 bases, the J end by 6 bases, with 16 bases between. The rearrangement uses TRBV9 and TRBJ2-7; possible D gene TRBD2, 6 bases. Sequenced input: peripheral blood. The receptor comes from a man between 60 and 75 years old with acute or convalescent COVID-19. The CDR3 spells CASSVDGSGLSEQYF. The CDR3 region has the DNA TGTGCCAGCAGCGTAGATGGTAGCGGCCTCTCCGAGCAGTACTTC.